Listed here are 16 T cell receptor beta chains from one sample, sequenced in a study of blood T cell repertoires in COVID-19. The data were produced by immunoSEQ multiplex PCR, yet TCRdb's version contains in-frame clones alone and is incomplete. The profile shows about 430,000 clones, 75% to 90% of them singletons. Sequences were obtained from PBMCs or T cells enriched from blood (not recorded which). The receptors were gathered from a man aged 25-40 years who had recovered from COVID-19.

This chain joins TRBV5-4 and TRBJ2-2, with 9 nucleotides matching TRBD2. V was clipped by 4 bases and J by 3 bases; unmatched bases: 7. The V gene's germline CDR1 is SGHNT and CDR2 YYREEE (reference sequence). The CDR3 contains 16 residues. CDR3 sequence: CASSPRASGDTGELFF. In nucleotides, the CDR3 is TGTGCCAGCAGCCCGAGGGCTAGCGGGGACACCGGGGAGCTGTTTTTT.

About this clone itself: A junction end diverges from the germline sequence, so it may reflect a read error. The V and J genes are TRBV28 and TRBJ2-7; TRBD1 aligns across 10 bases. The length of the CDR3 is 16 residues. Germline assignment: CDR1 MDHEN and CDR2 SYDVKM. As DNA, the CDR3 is TGTGCCAGCAGTTTTTCCTCTTCGACAGGGGGCCCCCCCCCGGACTTC. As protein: CASSFSSSTGGPPPDF. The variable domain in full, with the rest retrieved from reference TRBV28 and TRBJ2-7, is DVKVTQSSRYLVKRTGEKVFLECVQDMDHENMFWYRQDPGLGLRLIYFSYDVKMKEKGDIPEGYSVSREKKERFSLILESASTNQTSMYLCASSFSSSTGGPPPDFGPGTRLTVT.

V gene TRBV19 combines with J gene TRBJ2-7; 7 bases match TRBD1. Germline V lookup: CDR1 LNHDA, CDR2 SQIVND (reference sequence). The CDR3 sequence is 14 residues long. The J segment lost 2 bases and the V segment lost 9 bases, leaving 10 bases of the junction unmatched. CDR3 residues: CASGQRGLAYEQYF. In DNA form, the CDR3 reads TGTGCCAGCGGACAGAGGGGGCTGGCCTACGAGCAGTACTTC.

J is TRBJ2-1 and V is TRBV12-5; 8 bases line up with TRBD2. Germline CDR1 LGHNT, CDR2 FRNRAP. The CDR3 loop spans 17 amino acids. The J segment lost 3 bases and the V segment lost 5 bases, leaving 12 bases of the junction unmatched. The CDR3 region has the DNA TGTGCTAGTGGTCTCCCCGGCACTAGCGGTCTCTACAATGAGCAGTTCTTC. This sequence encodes CASGLPGTSGLYNEQFF.

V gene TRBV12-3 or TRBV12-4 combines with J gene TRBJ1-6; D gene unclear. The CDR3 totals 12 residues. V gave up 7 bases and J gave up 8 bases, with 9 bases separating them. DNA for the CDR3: TGTGCCAGCAACAGAAACTATTCACCCCTCCACTTT. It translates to CASNRNYSPLHF.

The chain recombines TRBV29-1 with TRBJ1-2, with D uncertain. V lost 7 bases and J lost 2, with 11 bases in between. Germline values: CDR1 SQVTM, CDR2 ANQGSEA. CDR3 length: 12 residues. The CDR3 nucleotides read TGCAGCGCTAGGACGGGAAACTATGGCTACACCTTC. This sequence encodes CSARTGNYGYTF.

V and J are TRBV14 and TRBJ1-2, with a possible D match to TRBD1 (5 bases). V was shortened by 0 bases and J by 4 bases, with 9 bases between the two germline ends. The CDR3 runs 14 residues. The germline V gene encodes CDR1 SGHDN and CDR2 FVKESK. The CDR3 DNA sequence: TGTGCCAGCAGCCAAGATAGGGGTAGCTATGGCTACACCTTC. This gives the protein CASSQDRGSYGYTF.

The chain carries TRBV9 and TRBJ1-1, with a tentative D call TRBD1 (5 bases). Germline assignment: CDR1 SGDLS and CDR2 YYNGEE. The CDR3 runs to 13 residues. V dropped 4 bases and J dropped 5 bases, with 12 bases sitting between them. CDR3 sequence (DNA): TGTGCCAGCAGCCCTCAGGGAAGGACTGAAGCTTTCTTT. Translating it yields CASSPQGRTEAFF.

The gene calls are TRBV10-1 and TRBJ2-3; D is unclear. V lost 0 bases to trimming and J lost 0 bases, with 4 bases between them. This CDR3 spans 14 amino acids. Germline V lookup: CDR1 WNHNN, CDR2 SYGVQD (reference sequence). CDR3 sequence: CASSESSSTDTQYF. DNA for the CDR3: TGCGCCAGCAGTGAGTCTAGCAGCACAGATACGCAGTATTTT.

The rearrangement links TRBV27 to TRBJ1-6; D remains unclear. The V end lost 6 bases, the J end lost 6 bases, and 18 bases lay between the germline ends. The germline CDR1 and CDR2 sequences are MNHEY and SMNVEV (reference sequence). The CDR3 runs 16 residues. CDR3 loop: CASSPAGNLPNSPLHF. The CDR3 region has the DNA TGTGCCAGCAGCCCCGCCGGGAACTTACCTAATTCACCCCTCCACTTT.

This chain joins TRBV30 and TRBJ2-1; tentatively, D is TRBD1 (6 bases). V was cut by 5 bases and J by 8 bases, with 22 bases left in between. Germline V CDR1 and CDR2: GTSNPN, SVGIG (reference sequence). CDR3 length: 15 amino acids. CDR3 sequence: CAWVPQGFRAYEQFF. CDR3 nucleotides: TGTGCCTGGGTACCTCAGGGGTTTAGAGCCTATGAGCAGTTCTTC.

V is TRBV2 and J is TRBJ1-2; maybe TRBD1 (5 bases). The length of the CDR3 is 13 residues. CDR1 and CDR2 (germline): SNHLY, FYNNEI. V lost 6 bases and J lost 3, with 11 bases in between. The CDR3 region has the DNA TGTGCCAGCAGGATTGCGACAGACTATGGCTACACCTTC. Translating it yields CASRIATDYGYTF.

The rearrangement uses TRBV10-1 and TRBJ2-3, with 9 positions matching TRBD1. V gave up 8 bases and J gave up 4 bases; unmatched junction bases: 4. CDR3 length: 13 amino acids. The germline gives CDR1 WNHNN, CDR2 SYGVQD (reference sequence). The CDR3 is CASGGTGSDTQYF. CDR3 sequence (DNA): TGCGCCAGCGGGGGGACAGGGTCAGATACGCAGTATTTT.

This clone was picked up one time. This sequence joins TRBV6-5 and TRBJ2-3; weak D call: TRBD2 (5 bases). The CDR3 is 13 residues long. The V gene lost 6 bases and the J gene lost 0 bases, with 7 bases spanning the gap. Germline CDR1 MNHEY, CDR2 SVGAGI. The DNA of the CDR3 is TGTGCCAGCAGCGGGGTTAGCACAGATACGCAGTATTTT. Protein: CASSGVSTDTQYF.

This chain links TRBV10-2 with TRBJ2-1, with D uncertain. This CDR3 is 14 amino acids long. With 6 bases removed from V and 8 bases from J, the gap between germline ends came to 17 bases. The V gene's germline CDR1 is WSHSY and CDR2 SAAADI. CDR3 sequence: CASSLFSSVDEQFF. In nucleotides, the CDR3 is TGCGCCAGCAGCCTATTCTCGAGTGTGGATGAGCAGTTCTTC.

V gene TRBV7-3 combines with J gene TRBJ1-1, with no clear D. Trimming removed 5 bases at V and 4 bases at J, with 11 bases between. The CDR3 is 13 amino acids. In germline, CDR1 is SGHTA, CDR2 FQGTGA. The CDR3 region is CASSEVGGTEAFF. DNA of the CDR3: TGTGCCAGCAGCGAAGTAGGCGGCACTGAAGCTTTCTTT.